This T cell receptor beta chain was obtained from a study of cytomegalovirus exposure and HLA in healthy donors. General study results and limits: As a later analysis showed, several of the most significant clusters appeared to be linked to common viral pathogens. The study reported that TCR beta sequences accurately predicted HLA-A and HLA-B alleles in most subjects. There were around 160 TCR beta chains listed as cytomegalovirus-associated. With further analysis later on, most CMV-associated TCR beta chains appeared HLA-restricted.

The V gene's germline CDR1 is MNHNS and CDR2 SASEGT. The CDR3 runs 12 residues. Trimming cost V 8 bases and J 3 bases, with 8 bases left between them. This clone was recorded a few times. The target antigen is unknown. The sample has other DNA sequences that encode this CDR3 too. 13 Jbeta primers and 60 Vbeta primers were used for the PCR. Repertoires were generated with immunoSEQ multiplex PCR, while TCRdb's copy carries only in-frame clones and drops some. This sample yields about 98,000 clones, of which around 67% are seen a single time; approximately 1.8% belongs to the top ten. Sequencing was carried out using PBMCs. The source of this sequence is a male donor in good health and CMV-seronegative. The rearrangement joins TRBV6-1 to TRBJ1-5; D ambiguous. The CDR3 here is CASGQFNQPQHF. CDR3 in DNA: TGTGCCAGCGGGCAGTTCAATCAGCCCCAGCATTTT.